The 27 T cell receptor beta chains below were found in one sample sequenced in a study of glioma-infiltrating T cells after dendritic cell vaccination. Only in-frame clones appear in the TCRdb table, and some are missing; sequencing was by immunoSEQ multiplex PCR. The profile covers roughly 56,000 clones, with roughly 84% appearing a single time and approximately 8.9% taken by the ten largest. The time point was: after dendritic cell vaccination, including at tumor progression/relapse. Sequenced here: blood, sampled after dendritic cell vaccination. The receptor source for this set is a human donor with glioblastoma.

The V and J genes are TRBV6-5 and TRBJ1-2, with D tentatively TRBD1 (5 bases). Per germline, CDR1 MNHEY and CDR2 SVGAGI. Deletions cut 5 bases from V and 8 bases from J, with 15 bases between. There are 13 residues in the CDR3. CDR3 DNA: TGTGCCAGCAGTACCCCAGGGTATCTCGGCTACACCTTC. Translated, it gives CASSTPGYLGYTF.

The chain links TRBV29-1 to TRBJ1-2; D is uncertain. The CDR3 extends over 13 amino acids. Germline CDR1 is SQVTM and CDR2 is ANQGSEA. Trimming took 2 bases from V and 4 from J, leaving 11 bases between them. The DNA for the CDR3 is TGCAGCGTTGAAACCTCAGAGGGCTATGGCTACACCTTC. It is translated as CSVETSEGYGYTF.

This chain uses TRBV6-5 with TRBJ2-7; no clear D. Germline V gene sequence: CDR1 MNHEY, CDR2 SVGAGI. This CDR3 is 12 amino acids long. Trimming took off 4 bases at V and 4 bases at J, with 8 bases between the two ends. CDR3 in DNA: TGTGCCAGCAGTTTGACTGGTTACGAGCAGTACTTC. Its protein product is CASSLTGYEQYF.

This clone was seen only a few times. This chain uses TRBV5-1 with TRBJ2-5; 13 bases map to TRBD2. Losses at the gene ends were 2 bases for V and 5 bases for J; bases not matched to a gene: 6. This CDR3 has 16 amino acids. Germline loops: CDR1 SGHRS, CDR2 YFSETQ. CDR3 region: CASSFTSGGAHETQYF. The CDR3 DNA reads TGCGCCAGCAGCTTCACTAGCGGGGGGGCTCACGAGACCCAGTACTTC.

This clone was detected only a few times. The rearrangement uses TRBV5-1 and TRBJ2-7, with 8 positions matching TRBD1. This CDR3 region has 15 residues. Unmatched junction bases numbered 11, after V lost 5 bases and J lost 4 bases. Germline V gene sequence: CDR1 SGHRS, CDR2 YFSETQ. The CDR3 region is CASSISGTGLYEQYF. For the CDR3, the DNA is TGCGCCAGCAGTATCTCTGGGACAGGACTTTACGAGCAGTACTTC.

The genes are TRBV29-1 and TRBJ1-2; TRBD1 aligns across 7 bases. CDR3 length: 12 amino acids. V shed 5 bases, J shed 2 bases, and the junction held 2 bases outside the gene matches. Per germline, CDR1 SQVTM and CDR2 ANQGSEA. CDR3 amino acids: CSVIQGNYGYTF. In DNA form, the CDR3 reads TGCAGCGTTATACAGGGGAACTATGGCTACACCTTC.

The J gene is TRBJ1-1, the V gene TRBV4-1; 8 bases align to TRBD1. Unmatched junction bases numbered 3, after V lost 1 base and J lost 5 bases. Per germline, CDR1 MGHRA and CDR2 YSYEKL. The CDR3 extends over 14 amino acids. In nucleotides, the CDR3 is TGCGCCAGCAGCCAAGCAACAGGGGGGACTGAAGCTTTCTTT. The encoded protein is CASSQATGGTEAFF.

This clone was observed a handful of times. The V gene is TRBV6-6, the J gene TRBJ2-2, with 8 bases identical to TRBD1. Germline V gene data show CDR1 as MNHNY and CDR2 as SVGAGI (reference sequence). Trimming at V came to 7 bases and at J to 0 bases, leaving 4 bases not matched to a gene. The CDR3 sequence is 15 residues long. The CDR3 protein is CASNDRGPNTGELFF. DNA for the CDR3: TGTGCCAGCAACGACAGGGGCCCGAACACCGGGGAGCTGTTTTTT.

The rearrangement uses TRBV18 and TRBJ1-5, with 7 bases that match TRBD1. CDR1 is KGHSH and CDR2 is LQKENI in the germline V gene. With 4 bases clipped from V and 6 bases from J, the junction kept 9 bases outside the gene matches. The CDR3 runs 15 residues. In DNA, the CDR3 is TGTGCCAGCTCACTTGGCGGACAGGTTGGTCAGCCCCAGCATTTT. Translated, it gives CASSLGGQVGQPQHF.

The chain has TRBV6-5 and TRBJ1-1; perhaps TRBD1 as D (5 bases). The germline CDR1 and CDR2 sequences are MNHEY and SVGAGI. Trimming cost V 10 bases and J 4 bases, with 19 bases left between them. The CDR3 is made up of 14 amino acids. CDR3 DNA sequence: TGTGCCACCCAATTTATTGGGGGGGTCACTGAAGCTTTCTTT. Its protein is CATQFIGGVTEAFF.

J is TRBJ2-7 and V is TRBV27, with TRBD1 matching over 8 bases. The CDR3 length is 15 residues. The V and J ends lost 5 bases and 4 bases, in that order; junction bases with no gene match: 10. From germline, CDR1 is MNHEY and CDR2 SMNVEV (reference sequence). CDR3 residues: CASSPQGAPIYEQYF. DNA of the CDR3: TGTGCCAGCAGTCCGCAGGGGGCCCCTATATACGAGCAGTACTTC.

This clone has only a few counts. The V and J genes are TRBV7-9 and TRBJ2-1; 7 bases align to TRBD1. Trimming cost V 3 bases and J 12 bases; bases outside gene matches: 5. This CDR3 region has 12 residues. In germline, CDR1 is SEHNR, CDR2 FQNEAQ (reference sequence). For the CDR3, the DNA is TGTGCCAGCAGCTTGGACCCAGGGGGGCAGTTCTTC. Protein: CASSLDPGGQFF. Full variable domain (remainder filled in from reference TRBV7-9 and TRBJ2-1): DTGVSQNPRHKITKRGQNVTFRCDPISEHNRLYWYRQTLGQGPEFLTYFQNEAQLEKSRLLSDRFSAERPKGSFSTLEIQRTEQGDSAMYLCASSLDPGGQFFGPGTRLTVL.

The rearrangement joins TRBV11-3 to TRBJ2-7; 9 bases align to TRBD1. Germline V gene sequence: CDR1 SGHNT, CDR2 YENEEA. The CDR3 consists of 14 residues. After removal of 5 bases from V and 4 bases from J, the junction contained 6 bases not matched to a gene. Here the CDR3 reads CASSLGTGQYEQYF. CDR3 nucleotide sequence: TGTGCCAGCAGCCTCGGGACAGGGCAATACGAGCAGTACTTC.

The CDR3 protein is CASSLGTRAGQYF. CDR3 DNA: TGTGCCAGCAGCTTAGGGACTAGGGCCGGGCAGTACTTC. This sequence joins TRBV13 and TRBJ2-7, with D possibly TRBD2 on 6 matching bases. The V end lost 0 bases, the J end lost 9 bases, and 12 bases lay between the germline ends. The CDR3 spans 13 residues. Germline assignment: CDR1 PRHDT and CDR2 FYEKMQ (reference sequence).

The chain uses TRBV10-3 and TRBJ1-1; 7 bases align to TRBD1. The V gene end was trimmed by 6 bases and the J gene end by 7 bases; junction bases not matched to a gene: 11. The CDR3 is made up of 14 amino acids. Germline V gene data show CDR1 as ENHRY and CDR2 as SYGVKD. This CDR3 reads CAIRGDQTGHEAFF. The CDR3 DNA reads TGTGCCATCAGGGGTGACCAGACAGGGCATGAAGCTTTCTTT.

The chain links TRBV18 to TRBJ2-7, with 9 bases aligning to TRBD1. This CDR3 has 15 residues. CDR1 KGHSH and CDR2 LQKENI come from the germline V gene. After removal of 4 bases from V and 2 bases from J, the junction contained 6 bases not matched to a gene. CDR3 loop: CASSLPDRGPYEQYF. In DNA form, the CDR3 reads TGTGCCAGCTCACTCCCGGACAGGGGACCCTACGAGCAGTACTTC.

The chain has TRBV4-3 and TRBJ2-5; possible D gene TRBD2, 6 bases. Germline V CDR1 and CDR2: LGHNA, YSLEER. V was shortened by 4 bases and J by 5 bases, with 11 bases between the two germline ends. The CDR3 sequence is 13 residues long. The DNA for the CDR3 is TGCGCCAGCAGCCCCTTCGCGGGGGAGACCCAGTACTTC. Its protein product is CASSPFAGETQYF.

The J gene is TRBJ1-6, the V gene TRBV6-1, with TRBD1 matching 9 bases. The CDR3 runs to 12 residues. Germline-derived CDR1 and CDR2 are MNHNS and SASEGT. The DNA for the CDR3 is TGTGCAGGACAGGGGTATAATTCACCCCTCCACTTT. Its translation is CAGQGYNSPLHF.

The genes are TRBV6-5 and TRBJ1-2; D remains ambiguous. The V end lost 2 bases, the J end lost 7 bases, and 11 bases lay between the germline ends. The CDR3 extends over 13 amino acids. The V gene's germline CDR1 is MNHEY and CDR2 SVGAGI. The CDR3 region has the DNA TGTGCCAGCAGTTACGGGGAGGCTAGTGGCTACACCTTC. Encoded protein: CASSYGEASGYTF.

This chain connects TRBV18 to TRBJ2-7; D might be TRBD1 (6 bases). Per germline, CDR1 KGHSH and CDR2 LQKENI. The CDR3 sequence is 15 residues long. Trimming left V 2 bases short and J 0 bases short, with 11 bases between. The CDR3, as DNA: TGTGCCAGCTCACCAGTAACAGGGACCTCCTACGAGCAGTACTTC. Residues: CASSPVTGTSYEQYF.

The rearrangement links TRBV11-2 to TRBJ2-7; the D gene is possibly TRBD1 (5 bases). The V and J ends lost 2 bases and 6 bases respectively, with 11 bases between them. CDR1 and CDR2 (germline): SGHAT, FQNNGV. The CDR3 loop spans 13 amino acids. The CDR3 sequence: CASSLTSTAEQYF. As DNA, the CDR3 is TGTGCCAGCAGCTTAACATCGACAGCCGAGCAGTACTTC.

This sequence joins TRBV7-9 and TRBJ1-4; no clear D. Germline V gives CDR1 SEHNR, CDR2 FQNEAQ (reference sequence). V was shortened by 6 bases and J by 1 base, with 15 bases between the two germline ends. The CDR3 runs 16 residues. The DNA of the CDR3 is TGTGCCAGCAGACGCGGAGGCAGCAAAACTAATGAAAAACTGTTTTTT. Protein sequence: CASRRGGSKTNEKLFF.

The V call is TRBV29-1, the J call TRBJ1-2; possible D gene TRBD1, 6 bases. The V gene lost 0 bases and the J gene lost 2 bases, with 19 bases spanning the gap. The CDR3 contains 17 residues. Germline lookup yields CDR1 SQVTM and CDR2 ANQGSEA. CDR3: CSVEDYTGTWLNYGYTF. The CDR3 region has the DNA TGCAGCGTTGAAGATTACACAGGGACCTGGCTAAACTATGGCTACACCTTC.

V usage is TRBV18 and J usage is TRBJ1-1; 9 nucleotides agree with TRBD1. After removal of 8 bases from V and 8 bases from J, the junction contained 9 bases not matched to a gene. The CDR3 runs 13 residues. Looked up from germline, CDR1 is KGHSH and CDR2 is LQKENI. The CDR3 loop reads CASHTGTGLEAFF. The CDR3 bases are TGTGCCAGCCACACCGGGACAGGGTTAGAAGCTTTCTTT.

The rearrangement uses TRBV4-1 and TRBJ2-3, with a weak D call TRBD1 (6 bases). The CDR3 extends over 13 amino acids. Trimming took 5 bases from V and 4 from J, leaving 10 bases between them. CDR1 and CDR2 (germline): MGHRA, YSYEKL. CDR3 bases: TGCGCCAGCAGCGGGGGCAGGTCAGATACGCAGTATTTT. It codes for CASSGGRSDTQYF.

This chain connects TRBV11-2 to TRBJ2-3; TRBD2 aligns across 10 bases. This CDR3 comprises 16 residues. With 8 bases clipped from V and 3 bases from J, the junction kept 11 bases outside the gene matches. CDR1 is SGHAT and CDR2 is FQNNGV in the germline V gene. CDR3 sequence reads: CASGTGTSELTDTQYF. DNA of the CDR3: TGTGCCAGCGGAACCGGGACTAGCGAATTAACAGATACGCAGTATTTT.

This clone was picked up a small number of times. The rearrangement joins TRBV7-3 to TRBJ2-3, with TRBD1 identical over 7 bases. Germline assignment: CDR1 SGHTA and CDR2 FQGTGA. The CDR3 totals 15 residues. After removal of 3 bases from V and 0 bases from J, the junction contained 3 bases not matched to a gene. CDR3 amino acids: CASSLRGQSTDTQYF. The CDR3 region has the DNA TGTGCCAGCAGCTTGAGGGGACAGAGCACAGATACGCAGTATTTT.